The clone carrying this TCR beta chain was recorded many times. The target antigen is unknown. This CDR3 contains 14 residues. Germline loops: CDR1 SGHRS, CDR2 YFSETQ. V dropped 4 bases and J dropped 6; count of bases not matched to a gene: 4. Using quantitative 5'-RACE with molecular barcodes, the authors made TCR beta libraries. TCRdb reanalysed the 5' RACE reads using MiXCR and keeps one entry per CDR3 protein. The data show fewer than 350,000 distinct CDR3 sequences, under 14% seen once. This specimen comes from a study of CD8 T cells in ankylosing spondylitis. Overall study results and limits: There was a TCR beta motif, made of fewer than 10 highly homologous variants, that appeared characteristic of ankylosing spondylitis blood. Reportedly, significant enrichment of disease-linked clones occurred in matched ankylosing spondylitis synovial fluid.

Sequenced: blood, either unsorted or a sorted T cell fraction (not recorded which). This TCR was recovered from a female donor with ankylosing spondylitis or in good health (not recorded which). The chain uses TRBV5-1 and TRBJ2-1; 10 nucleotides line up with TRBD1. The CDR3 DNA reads TGCGCCAGCAGCCTCCGGACAGGGGGCAATGAGCAGTTCTTC. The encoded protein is CASSLRTGGNEQFF.